This T cell receptor (beta chain) appears in the sequencing data of a study of blood T cell repertoires in COVID-19. Study background: Samples of COVID-19 (acute and convalescent) were obtained from the United States, Italy and Spain.

Sequencing used immunoSEQ multiplex PCR; TCRdb keeps in-frame clones, though not all of them. This sample has about 56,000 clones, with 89% found just once. The trim removed 4 bases at V and 4 bases at J, leaving 7 bases unmatched. CDR1 and CDR2 (germline): SGHAT, FQNNGV. The CDR3 extends over 15 amino acids. The TCR was taken from a human donor in a cohort sampled during active COVID-19. The chain couples TRBV11-2 to TRBJ1-2, with 9 bases lining up with TRBD1. The sample taken for sequencing was peripheral blood. The CDR3 DNA sequence: TGTGCCAGCAGCTCAACAGGGGGCGTCCCCTATGGCTACACCTTC. This gives the protein CASSSTGGVPYGYTF.